Sequencing of this TCR beta chain was carried out in a study of T cells in localized non-small cell lung cancer. Points on this clone: The antigen is unknown.

The CDR3 sequence is 16 residues long. The germline gives CDR1 MDHEN, CDR2 SYDVKM. V was clipped by 7 bases and J by 3 bases, with 18 bases between them. Broader study findings: Tumor trailed uninvolved adjacent lung in T cell clonality, which peaked there.

The assay was immunoSEQ multiplex PCR, and TCRdb's table has in-frame clones only and misses some. The sample yields 1,500 to 2,000 clones, around 20% seen once. The chain is built from TRBV28 and TRBJ1-4; tentative D call: TRBD1 (6 bases). This receptor was identified in a man aged 40 to 75 with stage III lung adenocarcinoma. The sample consisted of lung tumor tissue, taken before any cancer treatment. CDR3 bases: TGTGCCAGCACGCTGGGGGCAGGGCGTTCTAATGAAAAACTGTTTTTT. This encodes CASTLGAGRSNEKLFF.